The clone carrying this TCR beta chain was found many times. Its antigen is unidentified. Tagging with unique molecular identifiers was a feature of the TCR beta cDNA libraries. T cells numbering 1 to 10 million yielded cDNA molecules that totaled roughly 500,000. TCRdb used MiXCR to reprocess the PCR reads, holding one entry per CDR3 protein. The profile shows around 260,000 distinct CDR3 sequences, 35% to 40% of them singletons. The data were obtained in a study of post-analysis software for immune sequencing data. At the level of the study: The patients showed relapsing-remitting, secondary progressive and progressive-relapsing multiple sclerosis courses. Study-level results: Significantly decreased normalized Chao1 diversity was recorded for multiple sclerosis patients relative to controls. Pronounced co-clustering by F measure was evident among identically batched samples.

The specimen was blood. The origin of this receptor is a girl aged 5-17 years with multiple sclerosis.

CDR3 sequence reads: CSVAEPNTEAFF. In nucleotides, the CDR3 is TGCAGCGTTGCCGAACCGAACACTGAAGCTTTCTTT. The V gene is TRBV29-1, the J gene TRBJ1-1; D gene ambiguous. The V end was cut by 4 bases, the J end by 1 base, with 7 bases between. The CDR3 consists of 12 residues. CDR1 and CDR2 (germline): SQVTM, ANQGSEA.